This T cell receptor (beta chain) was identified in a study of regulatory T cells in long-lasting Graves disease. Relying on iRepertoire HTBI primers and Arm-PCR of CDR3 regions, the team built TCR beta libraries. TCRdb processed the multiplex PCR reads anew with MiXCR; each CDR3 protein has one entry. The data show a few hundred thousand distinct CDR3 sequences, about 16% seen once. This clonotype was recorded at least ten times. Its specificity is not known. Time point here: newly diagnosed GD, antithyroid drugs for less than 3 months. PBMCs were the source of the RNA used for TCR sequencing. Overall study findings and caveats: Persistent Graves' patients showed a TCR diversity that was lower than that of newly diagnosed ones.

Trimming cost V 2 bases and J 3 bases, with 5 bases left between them. From germline, CDR1 is MNHEY and CDR2 SVGEGT. This CDR3 is 12 amino acids long. The data also belong to a second study, concerning T cells in Graves' hyperthyroidism and ophthalmopathy. That source adds: Uncontrolled infection, other autoimmune disease, pregnancy or lactation barred patients from enrollment. In the first-round RT-PCR of the TCR CDR3, the HTBI primer set was used. Among clonotypes expanded in thyroid above 0.001, most were also found in blood.

The chain combines TRBV6-2 or TRBV6-3 with TRBJ2-7, with no clear D. The source was peripheral blood mononuclear cells (PBMCs), collected at new diagnosis, from a patient treated with antithyroid drugs. The clonotype originates from a woman aged 18-35 years with Graves disease. The CDR3 DNA is TGTGCCAGCAGTTACGGCTACTACGAGCAGTACTTC. It codes for CASSYGYYEQYF.